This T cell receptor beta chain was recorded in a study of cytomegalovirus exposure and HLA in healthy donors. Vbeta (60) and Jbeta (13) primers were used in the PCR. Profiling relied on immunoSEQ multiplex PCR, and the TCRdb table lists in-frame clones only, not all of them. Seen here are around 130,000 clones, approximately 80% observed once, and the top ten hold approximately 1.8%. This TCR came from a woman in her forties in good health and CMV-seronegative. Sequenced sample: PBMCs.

DNA for the CDR3: TGTGCCATCGGCGACAGCCTTACTCCTAATCCCCTCCACTTT. Its protein is CAIGDSLTPNPLHF. The chain links TRBV10-3 to TRBJ1-6; D perhaps matches TRBD1 (5 bases). The CDR3 consists of 14 residues. The V end was cut by 8 bases, the J end by 13 bases, with 21 bases between. Germline loops: CDR1 ENHRY, CDR2 SYGVKD.